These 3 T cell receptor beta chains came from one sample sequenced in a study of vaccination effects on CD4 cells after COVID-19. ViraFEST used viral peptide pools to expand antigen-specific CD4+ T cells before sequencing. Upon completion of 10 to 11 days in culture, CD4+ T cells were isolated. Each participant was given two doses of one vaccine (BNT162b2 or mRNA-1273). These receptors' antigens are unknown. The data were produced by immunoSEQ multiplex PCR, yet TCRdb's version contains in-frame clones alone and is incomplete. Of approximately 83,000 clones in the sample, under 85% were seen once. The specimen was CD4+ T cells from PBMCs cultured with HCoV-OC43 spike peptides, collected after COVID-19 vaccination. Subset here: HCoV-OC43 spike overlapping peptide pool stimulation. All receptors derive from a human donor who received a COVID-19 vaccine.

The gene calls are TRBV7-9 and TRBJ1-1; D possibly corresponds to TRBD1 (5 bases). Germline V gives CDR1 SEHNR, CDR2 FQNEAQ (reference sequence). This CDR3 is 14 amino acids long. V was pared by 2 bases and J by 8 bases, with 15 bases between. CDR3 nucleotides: TGTGCCAGCAGCTTAATGGGGGTCCCCAGGGAAGCTTTCTTT. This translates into CASSLMGVPREAFF. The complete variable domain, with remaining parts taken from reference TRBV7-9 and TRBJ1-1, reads DTGVSQNPRHKITKRGQNVTFRCDPISEHNRLYWYRQTLGQGPEFLTYFQNEAQLEKSRLLSDRFSAERPKGSFSTLEIQRTEQGDSAMYLCASSLMGVPREAFFGQGTRLTVV.

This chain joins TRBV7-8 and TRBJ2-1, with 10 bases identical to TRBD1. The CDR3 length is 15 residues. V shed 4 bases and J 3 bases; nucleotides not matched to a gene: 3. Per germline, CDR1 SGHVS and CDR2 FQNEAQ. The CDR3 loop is CASSSGTGVYNEQFF. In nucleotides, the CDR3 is TGTGCCAGCAGCTCCGGGACAGGGGTCTACAATGAGCAGTTCTTC.

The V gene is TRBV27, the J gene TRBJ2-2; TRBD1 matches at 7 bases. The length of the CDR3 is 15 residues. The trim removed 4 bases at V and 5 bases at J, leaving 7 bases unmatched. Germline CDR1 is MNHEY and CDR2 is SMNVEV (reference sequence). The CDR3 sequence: CASSSTGMMTGELFF. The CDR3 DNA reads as TGTGCCAGCAGTTCGACAGGGATGATGACCGGGGAGCTGTTTTTT.